A selection of T cell receptor beta chains follows, all from one sample in a study of human T cells and chemical hapten exposure. TCRdb used MiXCR to reprocess the RACE reads, holding one entry per CDR3 protein. The table includes some 83,000 distinct CDR3 sequences, roughly a tenth detected once. Sample: whole blood, taken in connection with sensitization to the hapten diphenylcyclopropenone (DPC). These receptors came from a woman aged 45-65 years with alopecia areata. Some clones in this sample may be carry-over from other donors' samples. CDR3s include the opening cysteine and the closing phenylalanine or tryptophan. D genes are given only for firm matches. The size entry is marked missing in some rows and otherwise reads once, few, many or a size class.

V: TRBV9
J: TRBJ1-6
size: many
D: .
CDR3: CASSVAGDSPLHF
DNA: TGTGCCAGCAGCGTAGCAGGAGATTCACCCCTCCACTTT

V: TRBV6-2/TRBV6-3
J: TRBJ2-3
size: .
D: TRBD2
CDR3: CASSSGLARGIDTQYF
DNA: TGTGCCAGCAGTTCCGGACTAGCGCGGGGTATCGATACGCAGTATTTT

V: TRBV2
J: TRBJ2-7
size: .
D: .
CDR3: CASRARQQPTYEQYF
DNA: TGTGCCAGCAGGGCAAGACAGCAGCCTACCTACGAGCAGTACTTC

V: TRBV6-1
J: TRBJ1-1
size: many
D: TRBD1
CDR3: CASSKGTGMASEAFF
DNA: TGTGCCAGCAGTAAGGGGACAGGTATGGCTTCTGAAGCTTTCTTT

V: TRBV12-3/TRBV12-4
J: TRBJ2-7
size: .
D: .
CDR3: CASSLAASYEQYF
DNA: TGTGCCAGCAGTTTAGCTGCCAGCTACGAGCAGTACTTC

V: TRBV2
J: TRBJ2-1
size: .
D: .
CDR3: CASARRDEQFF
DNA: TGTGCCAGCGCCCGCCGGGATGAGCAGTTCTTC

V: TRBV6-6
J: TRBJ1-6
size: few
D: .
CDR3: CASNSPGGDSPLHF
DNA: TGTGCCAGCAACTCTCCCGGGGGGGATTCACCCCTCCACTTT

V: TRBV10-3
J: TRBJ1-1
size: .
D: .
CDR3: CAISELAGTEAFF
DNA: TGTGCCATCAGTGAGTTGGCGGGCACTGAAGCTTTCTTT

V: TRBV7-8
J: TRBJ1-1
size: many
D: .
CDR3: CASSHDKMNTEAFF
DNA: TGTGCCAGCAGCCACGACAAAATGAACACTGAAGCTTTCTTT

V: TRBV28
J: TRBJ1-5
size: .
D: .
CDR3: CASQGSKTISNQPLHF
DNA: TGTGCCAGCCAGGGGAGTAAAACAATTAGCAATCAGCCCCTGCATTTT

V: TRBV20-1
J: TRBJ2-4
size: .
D: .
CDR3: CSARPDSKNIQYF
DNA: TGCAGTGCTAGACCGGATTCCAAAAACATTCAGTACTTC

V: TRBV12-3/TRBV12-4
J: TRBJ2-4
size: .
D: TRBD2
CDR3: CASSDLTGRGAKNIQYF
DNA: TGTGCCAGCAGTGACTTAACCGGGCGGGGGGCCAAAAACATTCAGTACTTC

V: TRBV6-1
J: TRBJ1-1
size: .
D: TRBD1
CDR3: CASSGEQGRNTEAFF
DNA: TGTGCCAGCAGTGGAGAACAGGGGCGAAACACTGAAGCTTTCTTT

V: TRBV9
J: TRBJ2-7
size: .
D: .
CDR3: CASSVGNGYYEQYF
DNA: TGTGCCAGCAGCGTAGGGAACGGCTACTACGAGCAGTACTTC

V: TRBV7-9
J: TRBJ2-3
size: few
D: TRBD2
CDR3: CASSFGYLADGTDTQYF
DNA: TGTGCCAGCAGCTTCGGTTATCTAGCGGACGGCACAGATACGCAGTATTTT

V: TRBV29-1
J: TRBJ2-7
size: few
D: .
CDR3: CSVESPTHREQYF
DNA: TGCAGCGTTGAGAGTCCTACCCACCGCGAGCAGTACTTC

V: TRBV7-2
J: TRBJ2-3
size: many
D: TRBD2
CDR3: CASSLRGLAGVSGGTQYF
DNA: TGTGCCAGCAGCTTAAGGGGCCTAGCGGGAGTCAGTGGGGGTACGCAGTATTTT

V: TRBV7-8
J: TRBJ1-1
size: .
D: TRBD1
CDR3: CASREIHKGANTEAFF
DNA: TGTGCCAGCAGGGAAATTCACAAGGGGGCTAACACTGAAGCTTTCTTT

V: TRBV12-3/TRBV12-4
J: TRBJ2-3
size: .
D: TRBD2
CDR3: CASSLSSGGVGDTQYF
DNA: TGTGCCAGCAGTTTAAGTAGCGGGGGAGTGGGAGATACGCAGTATTTT

V: TRBV3-1
J: TRBJ2-1
size: .
D: TRBD2
CDR3: CATASGFYNEQFF
DNA: TGTGCCACCGCTAGCGGGTTTTACAATGAGCAGTTCTTC

V: TRBV20-1
J: TRBJ1-4
size: few
D: .
CDR3: CSARDGQKLFF
DNA: TGCAGTGCTAGAGATGGTCAAAAACTGTTTTTT

V: TRBV28
J: TRBJ2-3
size: many
D: .
CDR3: CASSPPPTDTQYF
DNA: TGTGCCAGCAGTCCACCCCCCACAGATACGCAGTATTTT

V: TRBV2
J: TRBJ1-2
size: many
D: .
CDR3: CASSEYSRGAYGYTF
DNA: TGTGCCAGCAGTGAATATTCAAGGGGGGCCTATGGCTACACCTTC

V: TRBV7-9
J: TRBJ2-6
size: .
D: .
CDR3: CASSHSGTGANVLTF
DNA: TGTGCCAGCAGCCACTCAGGGACTGGGGCCAACGTCCTGACTTTC

V: TRBV29-1
J: TRBJ2-2
size: .
D: .
CDR3: CSAVGNGELFF
DNA: TGCAGCGCCGTGGGGAACGGGGAGCTGTTTTTT

V: TRBV14
J: TRBJ2-1
size: few
D: .
CDR3: CASSLTTGEVHEQFF
DNA: TGTGCCAGCAGCCTAACTACGGGGGAGGTCCATGAGCAGTTCTTC

V: TRBV30
J: TRBJ1-2
size: many
D: .
CDR3: CAWSVSGQSYGYTF
DNA: TGTGCCTGGAGTGTATCGGGACAAAGCTATGGCTACACCTTC

V: TRBV4-3
J: TRBJ2-3
size: .
D: TRBD1
CDR3: CASSSDRATDTQYF
DNA: TGCGCCAGCAGCTCGGACAGGGCCACAGATACGCAGTATTTT

V: TRBV30
J: TRBJ2-3
size: few
D: .
CDR3: CALSSLDTQYF
DNA: TGTGCTTTGAGCTCTCTGGATACGCAGTATTTT

V: TRBV4-3
J: TRBJ2-4
size: many
D: TRBD2
CDR3: CASSQDRAAGRGKNIQYF
DNA: TGCGCCAGCAGCCAAGATCGGGCAGCCGGGAGGGGCAAAAACATTCAGTACTTC

V: TRBV28
J: TRBJ2-3
size: many
D: .
CDR3: CASSSRDLFPDTQYF
DNA: TGTGCCAGCAGTTCCCGGGATCTCTTTCCGGATACGCAGTATTTT

V: TRBV29-1
J: TRBJ2-7
size: .
D: .
CDR3: CSVVEGKQEQYF
DNA: TGCAGCGTTGTTGAGGGAAAGCAAGAGCAGTACTTC

V: TRBV6-5
J: TRBJ1-2
size: many
D: TRBD1
CDR3: CASSPWTGNNYGYTF
DNA: TGTGCCAGCAGCCCATGGACAGGCAATAACTATGGCTACACCTTC